This TCR beta chain was identified during a study of blood T cell repertoires in COVID-19. Repertoires were generated with immunoSEQ multiplex PCR, while TCRdb's copy carries only in-frame clones and drops some. The table lists 80,000 to 100,000 clones, approximately 79% of them singletons. In germline, CDR1 is SGHRS, CDR2 YFSETQ. The V end lost 2 bases, the J end lost 3 bases, and 12 bases lay between the germline ends. CDR3 length: 15 amino acids. V usage is TRBV5-1 and J usage is TRBJ2-1; the D gene is possibly TRBD2 (5 bases). This TCR came from an older man with COVID-19, enrolled during active disease. The sequencing sample was made of peripheral blood. CDR3 DNA: TGCGCCAGCAGCTTCTTCGGGGTGATCTACAATGAGCAGTTCTTC. It encodes CASSFFGVIYNEQFF.